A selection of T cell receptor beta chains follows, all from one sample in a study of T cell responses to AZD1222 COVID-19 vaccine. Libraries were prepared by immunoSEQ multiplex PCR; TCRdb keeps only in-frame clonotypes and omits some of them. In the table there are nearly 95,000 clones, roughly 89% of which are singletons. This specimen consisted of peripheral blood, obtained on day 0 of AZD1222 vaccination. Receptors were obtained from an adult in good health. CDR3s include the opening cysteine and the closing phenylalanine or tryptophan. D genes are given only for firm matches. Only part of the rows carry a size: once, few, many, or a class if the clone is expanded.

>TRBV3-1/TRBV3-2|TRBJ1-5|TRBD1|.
CASSAGQGAGQPQHF
TGTGCCAGCAGTGCGGGACAGGGGGCTGGGCAGCCCCAGCATTTT
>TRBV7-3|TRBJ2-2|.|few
CASTSLSGTGGELFF
TGTGCCAGCACCTCCCTTTCGGGGACGGGCGGGGAGCTGTTTTTT
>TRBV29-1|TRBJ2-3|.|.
CSVEVVLASDTQYF
TGCAGCGTTGAAGTGGTGCTAGCCTCAGATACGCAGTATTTT
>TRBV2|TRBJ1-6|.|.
CASSEARGAGSPLHF
TGTGCCAGCAGTGAAGCGCGGGGCGCCGGTTCACCCCTCCACTTT
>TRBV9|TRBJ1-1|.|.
CASSVDQGSRAAEAFF
TGTGCCAGCAGCGTAGATCAGGGGTCACGAGCTGCTGAAGCTTTCTTT
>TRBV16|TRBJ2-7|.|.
CASSPSTAVGEQYF
TGTGCCAGCAGCCCTAGTACGGCCGTAGGGGAGCAGTACTTC
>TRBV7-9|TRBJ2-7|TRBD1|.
CASSPRAGGPYEQYF
TGTGCCAGCAGCCCCCGGGCAGGGGGCCCCTACGAGCAGTACTTC
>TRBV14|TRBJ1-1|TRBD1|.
CASSHTDRVAFF
TGTGCCAGCAGCCACACCGACAGGGTAGCTTTCTTT
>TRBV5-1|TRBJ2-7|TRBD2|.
CASSPTAGAYEQYF
TGCGCCAGCAGCCCCACAGCGGGGGCCTACGAGCAGTACTTC
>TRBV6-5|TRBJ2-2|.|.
CASSYGGELFF
TGTGCCAGCAGTTACGGCGGGGAGCTGTTTTTT
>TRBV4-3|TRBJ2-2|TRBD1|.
CASSPTRQGSTGELFF
TGCGCCAGCAGCCCCACAAGACAGGGATCCACCGGGGAGCTGTTTTTT
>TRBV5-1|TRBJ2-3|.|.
CASSFGVSTDTQYF
TGCGCCAGCAGCTTCGGGGTTAGCACAGATACGCAGTATTTT
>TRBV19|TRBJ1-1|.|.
CASSTDRWAEAFF
TGTGCCAGTTCCACGGACAGATGGGCTGAAGCTTTCTTT
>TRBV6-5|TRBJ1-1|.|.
CASTVLNTEAFF
TGTGCCAGCACGGTTTTGAACACTGAAGCTTTCTTT
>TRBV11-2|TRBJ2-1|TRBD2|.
CASSKLAGINNEQFF
TGTGCCAGCAGCAAACTAGCGGGAATCAACAATGAGCAGTTCTTC
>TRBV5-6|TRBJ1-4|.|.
CASSLKTRQSTNEKLFF
TGTGCCAGCAGCTTGAAAACTCGACAGTCAACTAATGAAAAACTGTTTTTT
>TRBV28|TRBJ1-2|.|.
CASSPTPGGGGYGYTF
TGTGCCAGCAGTCCCACCCCCGGGGGGGGTGGCTATGGCTACACCTTC
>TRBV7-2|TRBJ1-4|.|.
CASSIGRENEKLFF
TGTGCCAGCAGCATCGGACGGGAAAATGAAAAACTGTTTTTT
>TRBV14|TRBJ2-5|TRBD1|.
CASSQGTGGRTQYF
TGTGCCAGCAGCCAAGGGACAGGGGGTCGGACCCAGTACTTC
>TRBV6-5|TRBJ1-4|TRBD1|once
CASRNDRGGEKLFF
TGTGCCAGCAGAAATGACAGGGGTGGGGAAAAACTGTTTTTT
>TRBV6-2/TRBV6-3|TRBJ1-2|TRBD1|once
CASSNTGVSGYTF
TGTGCCAGCAGCAATACAGGGGTTTCTGGCTACACCTTC
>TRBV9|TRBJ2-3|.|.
CASSVELAGDTQYF
TGTGCCAGCAGCGTAGAACTAGCTGGGGATACGCAGTATTTT
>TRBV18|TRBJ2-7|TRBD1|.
CASSPRTGLYEQYF
TGTGCCAGCTCTCCTAGGACAGGGCTATACGAGCAGTACTTC
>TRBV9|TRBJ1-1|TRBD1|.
CASTLDRGNTEAFF
TGTGCCAGCACCCTCGACAGGGGGAACACTGAAGCTTTCTTT
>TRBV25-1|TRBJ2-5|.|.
CASSGRVGETQYF
TGTGCCAGCAGTGGCCGTGTAGGAGAGACCCAGTACTTC